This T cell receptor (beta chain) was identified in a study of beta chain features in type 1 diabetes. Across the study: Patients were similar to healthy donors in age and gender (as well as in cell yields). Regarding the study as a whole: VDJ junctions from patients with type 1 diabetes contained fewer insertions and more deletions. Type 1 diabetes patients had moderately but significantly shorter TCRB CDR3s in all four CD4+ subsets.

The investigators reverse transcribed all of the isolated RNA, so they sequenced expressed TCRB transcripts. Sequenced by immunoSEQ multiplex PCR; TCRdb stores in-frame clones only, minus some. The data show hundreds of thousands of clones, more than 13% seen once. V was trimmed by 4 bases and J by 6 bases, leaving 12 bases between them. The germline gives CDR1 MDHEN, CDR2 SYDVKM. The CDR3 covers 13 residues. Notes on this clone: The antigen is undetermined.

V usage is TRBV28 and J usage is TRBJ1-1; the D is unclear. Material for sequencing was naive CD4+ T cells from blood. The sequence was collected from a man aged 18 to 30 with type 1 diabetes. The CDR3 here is CASSSSGVAEAFF. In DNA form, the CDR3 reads TGTGCCAGCAGTTCTTCAGGTGTCGCTGAAGCTTTCTTT.